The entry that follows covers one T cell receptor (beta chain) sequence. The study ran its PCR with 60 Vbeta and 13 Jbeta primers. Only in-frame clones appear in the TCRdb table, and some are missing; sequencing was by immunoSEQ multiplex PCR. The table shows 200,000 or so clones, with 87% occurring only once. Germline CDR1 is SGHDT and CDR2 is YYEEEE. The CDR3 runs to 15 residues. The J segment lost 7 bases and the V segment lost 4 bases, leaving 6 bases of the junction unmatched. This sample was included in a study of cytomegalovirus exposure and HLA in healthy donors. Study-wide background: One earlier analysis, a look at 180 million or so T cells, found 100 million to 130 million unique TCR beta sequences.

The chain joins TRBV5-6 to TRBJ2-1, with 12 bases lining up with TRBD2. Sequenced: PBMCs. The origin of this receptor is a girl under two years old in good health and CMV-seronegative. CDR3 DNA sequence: TGTGCCAGCAGCCCGGGACTAGCGGGCCTAAATGAGCAGTTCTTC. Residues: CASSPGLAGLNEQFF.